Each of the 5 T cell receptor beta chains below was sequenced from the same sample in a study of tumor and adjacent non-tumor tissue in lung cancer. The library came from three nested PCR rounds adapted from ARM-PCR protocols. Using its own MiXCR run on the multiplex PCR reads, TCRdb lists one record per CDR3 protein. The sample lists fewer than 100,000 distinct CDR3 sequences, around three quarters seen once, with 21% in the top ten. The template was RNA from unsorted bulk tissue. The normal lung tissue was taken more than 3 cm from the tumor edge. The sequencing input was distant non-tumor lung tissue. Receptor source: a woman aged 45-60 years with non-small cell lung cancer.

By share, this clonotype ranks as medium-sized. The chain is built from TRBV11-3 and TRBJ2-1; 7 nucleotides align to TRBD2. The CDR3 covers 14 residues. The V gene end was trimmed by 5 bases and the J gene end by 6 bases; junction bases not matched to a gene: 7. Germline CDR1 SGHNT, CDR2 YENEEA. As DNA, the CDR3 is TGTGCCAGCAGCCCCGCTAGCGGTAGCAATGAGCAGTTCTTC. Amino acid sequence: CASSPASGSNEQFF.

Points on this clonotype: One base away lies a much larger clone, so this may be a sequencing read error. The chain carries TRBV20-1 and TRBJ2-1; 12 bases align to TRBD2. The CDR3 totals 17 residues. V lost 0 bases to trimming and J lost 9 bases; unmatched junction nucleotides: 12. CDR1 and CDR2 (germline): DFQATT, SNEGSKA (reference sequence). The CDR3 DNA reads TGCAGTGCTAGAGATTTTCTGCTAGCGGGAGGGAAGGGTGAGCAGTTCTTC. Translated: CSARDFLLAGGKGEQFF.

About this clonotype: This could be a read error, since a much larger clone is one nucleotide away. The gene calls are TRBV28 and TRBJ1-2, with D possibly being TRBD1 (6 bases). Germline CDR1 and CDR2: MDHEN and SYDVKM. The CDR3 length is 13 residues. The germline V and J ends were trimmed by 7 bases and 4 bases, with 13 bases remaining between them. The CDR3 reads CASKIGGGYGYTF. The CDR3 DNA reads TGTGCCAGCAAAATAGGGGGTGGCTATGGCTACACCTTC.

The CDR3 here is CASSERDRVIYEQYF. In DNA, the CDR3 is TGTGCCAGCAGTGAGCGCGACAGGGTGATCTACGAGCAGTACTTC. The rearrangement joins TRBV6-1 to TRBJ2-7; 7 bases are shared with TRBD1. The CDR3 extends over 15 amino acids. The V and J ends lost 3 bases and 3 bases, in that order; junction bases with no gene match: 8. CDR1 is MNHNS, CDR2 SASEGT, per germline.

Notes on this clonotype: One junction end disagrees with the germline gene, perhaps due to a read error. The V and J genes are TRBV28 and TRBJ1-6, with D possibly being TRBD1 (5 bases). CDR1 MDHEN and CDR2 SYDVKM come from the germline V gene. The CDR3 is 13 amino acids. This CDR3 is CAGRFSGAGTLHF. CDR3 bases: TGTGCCGGCAGGTTTAGCGGGGCCGGGACCCTCCACTTT. Complete variable domain (other parts from reference TRBV28 and TRBJ1-6): DVKVTQSSRYLVKRTGEKVFLECVQDMDHENMFWYRQDPGLGLRLIYFSYDVKMKEKGDIPEGYSVSREKKERFSLILESASTNQTSMYLCAGRFSGAGTLHFGNGTRLTVT.